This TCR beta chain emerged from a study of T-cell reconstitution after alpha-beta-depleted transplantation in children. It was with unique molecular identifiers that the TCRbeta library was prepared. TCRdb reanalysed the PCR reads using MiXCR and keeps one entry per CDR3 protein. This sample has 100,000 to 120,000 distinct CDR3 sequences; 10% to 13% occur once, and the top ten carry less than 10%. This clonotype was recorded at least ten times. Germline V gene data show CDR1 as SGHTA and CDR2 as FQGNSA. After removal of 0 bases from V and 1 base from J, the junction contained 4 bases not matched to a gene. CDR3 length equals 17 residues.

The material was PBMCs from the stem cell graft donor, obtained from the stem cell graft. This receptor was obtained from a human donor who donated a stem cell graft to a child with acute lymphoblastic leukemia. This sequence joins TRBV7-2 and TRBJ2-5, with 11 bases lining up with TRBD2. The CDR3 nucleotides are TGTGCCAGCAGCTTAGCGCCTAGCGGGGGGTTCCAAGAGACCCAGTACTTC. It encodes CASSLAPSGGFQETQYF.